Presented here are 19 T cell receptor beta chains from one specimen sequenced in a study of blood T cell repertoires in COVID-19. Method: immunoSEQ multiplex PCR; TCRdb's copy keeps in-frame clones and lacks some. The repertoire holds more than 200,000 clones, with about nine tenths as singletons. The sequenced material came from PBMCs or T cells enriched from blood (not recorded which). Receptors originate from a woman in her 30s with acute COVID-19.

The V and J genes are TRBV30 and TRBJ2-1, with 10 bases matching TRBD2. The V segment lost 5 bases and the J segment 7 bases; nucleotides outside the gene matches: 5. This CDR3 comprises 13 residues. Germline lookup yields CDR1 GTSNPN and CDR2 SVGIG (reference sequence). In DNA, the CDR3 is TGTGCCTGGGCTAGCGGGGGAGGGAATGAGCAGTTCTTC. Its protein is CAWASGGGNEQFF.

This sequence joins TRBV5-6 and TRBJ1-4; TRBD1 matches 8 bases. V shed 2 bases and J 0 bases; nucleotides not matched to a gene: 3. Germline assignment: CDR1 SGHDT and CDR2 YYEEEE. This CDR3 spans 16 amino acids. The CDR3 protein is CASSFGTGTTNEKLFF. The CDR3 nucleotides are TGTGCCAGCAGCTTCGGGACAGGCACAACTAATGAAAAACTGTTTTTT.

In its sample, this clone was seen once. V is TRBV7-3 and J is TRBJ2-1, with D maybe TRBD2 (6 bases). There are 21 residues in the CDR3. V was cut by 5 bases and J by 7 bases, with 36 bases left in between. CDR1 and CDR2 from the germline V gene are SGHTA and FQGTGA. In nucleotides, the CDR3 is TGTGCCAGCAGCCCTAAAACAACATACCTGGGACCGAGCGGGCTTAGTAATGAGCAGTTCTTC. As protein: CASSPKTTYLGPSGLSNEQFF. Looking up the rest from reference TRBV7-3 and TRBJ2-1 gives the full variable domain: GAGVSQTPSNKVTEKGKYVELRCDPISGHTALYWYRQSLGQGPEFLIYFQGTGAADDSGLPNDRFFAVRPEGSVSTLKIQRTERGDSAVYLCASSPKTTYLGPSGLSNEQFFGPGTRLTVL.

This clone was counted only a few times. The sample carries other DNA sequences with the same CDR3. The chain is built from TRBV25-1 and TRBJ1-2; 7 bases agree with TRBD1. The trim removed 6 bases at V and 6 bases at J, leaving 10 bases unmatched. This CDR3 is built from 14 residues. Germline V gives CDR1 MGHDK, CDR2 SYGVNS. The CDR3 bases are TGTGCCAGCAGCCCAACAGACAGGGTAGATGGCTACACCTTC. Protein product: CASSPTDRVDGYTF.

The chain carries TRBV30 and TRBJ1-1, with TRBD1 matching over 7 bases. This CDR3 contains 12 residues. Looked up from germline, CDR1 is GTSNPN and CDR2 is SVGIG (reference sequence). J was trimmed by 5 bases and V by 7 bases; bases with no gene match: 7. The DNA of the CDR3 is TGTGCCTCCCAGGGGGAAAGAACTGAAGCTTTCTTT. This sequence encodes CASQGERTEAFF.

J is TRBJ1-4 and V is TRBV5-1; D uncertain. The germline V gene has CDR1 SGHRS and CDR2 YFSETQ. Trimming cost V 2 bases and J 10 bases, with 15 bases left between them. This CDR3 is 14 amino acids long. CDR3 nucleotides: TGCGCCAGCAGCTTTTCCCCCCCCGGAGGAAAACTGTTTTTT. Its protein product is CASSFSPPGGKLFF. Full variable domain (outside the CDR3, taken from reference TRBV5-1 and TRBJ1-4): KAGVTQTPRYLIKTRGQQVTLSCSPISGHRSVSWYQQTPGQGLQFLFEYFSETQRNKGNFPGRFSGRQFSNSRSEMNVSTLELGDSALYLCASSFSPPGGKLFFGSGTQLSVL.

J is TRBJ1-3 and V is TRBV5-1; the D is unclear. Germline values: CDR1 SGHRS, CDR2 YFSETQ. V gave up 2 bases and J gave up 0 bases, with 15 bases separating them. The CDR3 extends over 17 amino acids. The CDR3 spells CASSFGTRTSSGNTIYF. The CDR3 region has the DNA TGCGCCAGCAGCTTTGGAACAAGGACTAGCTCTGGAAACACCATATATTTT. The entire variable domain, with the rest obtained from reference TRBV5-1 and TRBJ1-3, is as follows: KAGVTQTPRYLIKTRGQQVTLSCSPISGHRSVSWYQQTPGQGLQFLFEYFSETQRNKGNFPGRFSGRQFSNSRSEMNVSTLELGDSALYLCASSFGTRTSSGNTIYFGEGSWLTVV.

V gene TRBV19 combines with J gene TRBJ1-1, with unresolved D. CDR1 and CDR2 (germline): LNHDA, SQIVND (reference sequence). The CDR3 is made up of 14 amino acids. With 3 bases removed from V and 2 bases from J, the gap between germline ends came to 10 bases. CDR3 nucleotide sequence: TGTGCCAGTAGTATTATTAACTCCAACACTGAAGCTTTCTTT. Amino acids: CASSIINSNTEAFF. The full variable domain, its missing parts supplied by reference TRBV19 and TRBJ1-1, is DGGITQSPKYLFRKEGQNVTLSCEQNLNHDAMYWYRQDPGQGLRLIYYSQIVNDFQKGDIAEGYSVSREKKESFPLTVTSAQKNPTAFYLCASSIINSNTEAFFGQGTRLTVV.

This chain connects TRBV5-1 to TRBJ1-1; 7 bases are a match to TRBD1. Germline assignment: CDR1 SGHRS and CDR2 YFSETQ. This CDR3 comprises 16 residues. V shed 3 bases, J shed 0 bases, and the junction held 8 bases outside the gene matches. CDR3 nucleotide sequence: TGCGCCAGCAGCTCGAAACAGGGACAGCTGAACACTGAAGCTTTCTTT. It specifies CASSSKQGQLNTEAFF.

This clone was observed once. The genes are TRBV19 and TRBJ1-1; D remains ambiguous. The CDR3 is 14 residues long. Germline CDR1 reads LNHDA; CDR2 reads SQIVND (reference sequence). Trimming pared 3 bases from V and 1 base from J, leaving 9 bases between. Here the CDR3 DNA reads TGTGCCAGTAGTATTCAACTAACGAACACTGAAGCTTTCTTT. This gives the protein CASSIQLTNTEAFF.

This clone was detected only a few times. The chain links TRBV25-1 to TRBJ1-1; the match to TRBD1 covers 10 bases. In germline, CDR1 is MGHDK, CDR2 SYGVNS. The CDR3 spans 16 residues. With V trimmed by 4 bases and J by 0 bases, 5 bases remained unmatched. This chain's CDR3 is CASSGGTGDMNTEAFF. The CDR3, as DNA: TGTGCCAGCAGTGGAGGGACAGGGGATATGAACACTGAAGCTTTCTTT.

V and J are TRBV19 and TRBJ1-6; D remains ambiguous. From germline, CDR1 is LNHDA and CDR2 SQIVND (reference sequence). The V gene lost 6 bases and the J gene lost 4 bases, with 4 bases spanning the gap. This CDR3 has 12 amino acids. CDR3 loop: CASRQYNSPLHF. CDR3 nucleotide sequence: TGTGCCAGTAGACAGTATAATTCACCCCTCCACTTT. Full variable domain (remainder filled in from reference TRBV19 and TRBJ1-6): DGGITQSPKYLFRKEGQNVTLSCEQNLNHDAMYWYRQDPGQGLRLIYYSQIVNDFQKGDIAEGYSVSREKKESFPLTVTSAQKNPTAFYLCASRQYNSPLHFGNGTRLTVT.

The chain joins TRBV4-3 to TRBJ2-2, with TRBD1 identical over 10 bases. The CDR3 is made up of 17 amino acids. From germline, CDR1 is LGHNA and CDR2 YSLEER. Losses at the gene ends were 2 bases for V and 1 base for J; bases not matched to a gene: 4. As DNA, the CDR3 is TGCGCCAGCAGCCAAAAGACAGGGGGCTGGAACACCGGGGAGCTGTTTTTT. Amino acids: CASSQKTGGWNTGELFF.

The chain has TRBV5-5 and TRBJ2-1; a possible D gene is TRBD1 (5 bases). The CDR3 has 16 amino acids. Germline CDR1 and CDR2: SGHKS and YYEKEE (reference sequence). With 1 base removed from V and 0 bases from J, the gap between germline ends came to 11 bases. The CDR3 bases are TGTGCCAGCAGCTTGATGGGCGACAGCTCCTACAATGAGCAGTTCTTC. It specifies CASSLMGDSSYNEQFF.

In this sample, this clone turned up once. V gene TRBV7-3 combines with J gene TRBJ1-1, with D possibly being TRBD1 (6 bases). CDR1 SGHTA and CDR2 FQGTGA come from the germline V gene. Trimming pared 2 bases from V and 1 base from J, leaving 11 bases between. The CDR3 covers 15 residues. The CDR3 loop reads CASSLQGLGNTEAFF. The CDR3 DNA sequence: TGTGCCAGCAGCTTACAGGGGCTCGGGAACACTGAAGCTTTCTTT.

The chain carries TRBV5-1 and TRBJ2-3; D perhaps matches TRBD2 (5 bases). The CDR3 is made up of 14 amino acids. Germline values: CDR1 SGHRS, CDR2 YFSETQ. V was shortened by 0 bases and J by 2 bases, with 7 bases between the two germline ends. CDR3 sequence: CASSLAGLTDTQYF. In DNA form, the CDR3 reads TGCGCCAGCAGCTTGGCCGGACTCACAGATACGCAGTATTTT.

CDR3 protein: CATGQGVSGANVLTF. The CDR3 DNA sequence: TGTGCCACCGGACAGGGGGTATCTGGGGCCAACGTCCTGACTTTC. This sequence joins TRBV10-3 and TRBJ2-6, with 10 nucleotides matching TRBD1. This CDR3 is built from 15 residues. Germline assignment: CDR1 ENHRY and CDR2 SYGVKD. The J segment lost 1 base and the V segment lost 10 bases, leaving 4 bases of the junction unmatched.

This chain links TRBV6-2 or TRBV6-3 with TRBJ1-1; D uncertain. The V gene lost 7 bases and the J gene lost 5 bases, with 23 bases spanning the gap. Germline CDR1 reads MNHEY; CDR2 reads SVGEGT. This CDR3 contains 16 residues. Written as DNA, the CDR3 is TGTGCCAGCACCCCGGAGGGCGGCGCGTTAGGTACTGAAGCTTTCTTT. It specifies CASTPEGGALGTEAFF.

The rearrangement joins TRBV11-2 to TRBJ1-4; D remains ambiguous. Germline CDR1 is SGHAT and CDR2 is FQNNGV. The length of the CDR3 is 15 residues. Trimming left V 8 bases short and J 4 bases short, with 17 bases between. CDR3 amino acids: CASGPQLRDNEKLFF. CDR3 nucleotides: TGTGCCAGCGGGCCCCAACTGAGAGATAATGAAAAACTGTTTTTT.